Following are 20 T cell receptor beta chains from one sample sequenced in a study of T cells expressing NK-cell markers. TCRdb re-called the 5' RACE reads and catalogs CDR3 proteins one per entry, DNA excluded. The sample data list 150,000 to 180,000 distinct CDR3 sequences. Material: blood T cells: a sorted CD56 or NKG2C T cell subset, CD4+ or CD8+ T cells, or bulk PBMC T cells (not recorded which). The receptors were sampled from a woman in her forties or fifties in good health.

The rearrangement links TRBV4-2 to TRBJ2-3; no DNA is available, so the TRBD2 call from TCRdb remains unchecked. CDR3 length: 15 amino acids. Looked up from germline, CDR1 is LGHNA and CDR2 is YNFKEQ. The CDR3 loop reads CASSLTRTDPDTQYF.

This chain uses TRBV27 with TRBJ2-4. Looked up from germline, CDR1 is MNHEY and CDR2 is SMNVEV (reference sequence). CDR3 length equals 14 residues. The CDR3 spells CASSAQLAKNIQYF.

The CDR3 reads CASSYSGAGGLFPYNEQFF. This chain links TRBV6-5 with TRBJ2-1; TCRdb selects TRBD1, and the lack of DNA leaves this call unchecked. The CDR3 has 19 amino acids. Per the germline V gene, CDR1 is MNHEY and CDR2 is SVGAGI.

The chain employs TRBV12-3 or TRBV12-4 and TRBJ2-1; TCRdb designates TRBD2, a call that cannot be tested without DNA. This CDR3 is built from 17 residues. The CDR3 region is CASSLDFSSGWRNEQFF.

The chain employs TRBV4-2 and TRBJ1-5. CDR1 is LGHNA, CDR2 YNFKEQ, per germline. The CDR3 covers 16 residues. The CDR3 loop is CASSQDGNSINQPQHF.

This sequence joins TRBV27 and TRBJ2-7; TCRdb names TRBD1, which stays unverified in the absence of DNA. CDR3 length: 16 residues. Germline-derived CDR1 and CDR2 are MNHEY and SMNVEV (reference sequence). CDR3 protein: CASSFSWGEMSYEQYF.

The chain joins TRBV9 to TRBJ2-1; the TCRdb call, TRBD1, lacks DNA for checking. The CDR3 length is 16 residues. Germline CDR1 is SGDLS and CDR2 is YYNGEE. CDR3: CASSAFPGQGADEQFF. The variable domain in full, completed from reference TRBV9 and TRBJ2-1, reads DSGVTQTPKHLITATGQRVTLRCSPRSGDLSVYWYQQSLDQGLQFLIQYYNGEERAKGNILERFSAQQFPDLHSELNLSSLELGDSALYFCASSAFPGQGADEQFFGPGTRLTVL.

This CDR3 reads CASSSVGLAGKLIDNEQFF. The V call is TRBV7-9, the J call TRBJ2-1; TCRdb lists TRBD2, though no DNA is available to test this call. The germline V gene encodes CDR1 SEHNR and CDR2 FQNEAQ (reference sequence). This CDR3 region has 19 residues.

V gene TRBV30 combines with J gene TRBJ2-3; TCRdb's D call of TRBD1 is untestable without DNA. This CDR3 contains 14 residues. Germline CDR1 GTSNPN, CDR2 SVGIG (reference sequence). The CDR3 here is CAWSWDSLGDTQYF. Complete variable domain (other parts from reference TRBV30 and TRBJ2-3): SQTIHQWPATLVQPVGSPLSLECTVEGTSNPNLYWYRQAAGRGLQLLFYSVGIGQISSEVPQNLSASRPQDRQFILSSKKLLLSDSGFYLCAWSWDSLGDTQYFGPGTRLTVL.

V usage is TRBV6-5 and J usage is TRBJ2-1. The CDR3 runs 13 residues. The germline CDR1 and CDR2 sequences are MNHEY and SVGAGI. This CDR3 reads CASSYVGFNEQFF.

The chain combines TRBV12-3 or TRBV12-4 with TRBJ2-7; TCRdb's D call, TRBD1, is unchecked because there is no DNA. The CDR3 is 13 residues long. CDR3 loop: CASSSGGWDEQYF.

This CDR3 is CASSQYRGTDTQYF. V usage is TRBV14 and J usage is TRBJ2-3; TCRdb selects TRBD1, and the lack of DNA leaves this call unchecked. The CDR3 is made up of 14 amino acids. In germline, CDR1 is SGHDN, CDR2 FVKESK.

The CDR3 sequence: CAISEEGNPNTEAFF. The V and J genes are TRBV10-3 and TRBJ1-1. Germline-derived CDR1 and CDR2 are ENHRY and SYGVKD. CDR3 length: 15 residues.

This rearrangement joins TRBV12-5 to TRBJ2-3; lacking DNA, the TRBD1 call made by TCRdb goes unchecked. CDR1 and CDR2 from the germline V gene are LGHNT and FRNRAP. The CDR3 is 15 residues long. CDR3 region: CASGQGQASTDTQYF. The full variable domain, in which reference TRBV12-5 and TRBJ2-3 provide the parts outside the CDR3, is DARVTQTPRHKVTEMGQEVTMRCQPILGHNTVFWYRQTMMQGLELLAYFRNRAPLDDSGMPKDRFSAEMPDATLATLKIQPSEPRDSAVYFCASGQGQASTDTQYFGPGTRLTVL.

V usage is TRBV25-1 and J usage is TRBJ2-5. The CDR3 has 14 residues. Germline V gene sequence: CDR1 MGHDK, CDR2 SYGVNS. This chain's CDR3 is CASSEYRSEETQYF.

The V and J genes are TRBV13 and TRBJ2-1; the D gene TCRdb calls, TRBD2, cannot be checked with no DNA. In germline, CDR1 is PRHDT, CDR2 FYEKMQ (reference sequence). The CDR3 runs 12 residues. The CDR3 spells CASLAGVDEQFF.

The J gene is TRBJ2-2, the V gene TRBV20-1; TCRdb returns TRBD1, unconfirmable since there is no DNA. The V gene's germline CDR1 is DFQATT and CDR2 SNEGSKA (reference sequence). The CDR3 sequence is 17 residues long. The CDR3 reads CSARDSGTGGSPGELFF.

The rearrangement links TRBV29-1 to TRBJ1-1. The CDR3 length is 13 residues. Germline V gene lookup returns CDR1 SQVTM and CDR2 ANQGSEA. CDR3 sequence: CSGMALGNTEAFF.

The J gene is TRBJ2-1, the V gene TRBV7-7; TCRdb's D call, TRBD1, is unchecked because there is no DNA. CDR3 length equals 16 residues. Germline lookup yields CDR1 SSHAT and CDR2 FNYEAQ (reference sequence). The CDR3 reads CASSTGDSLSYNEQFF.

This chain uses TRBV27 with TRBJ1-2; TCRdb's D call, TRBD1, is unchecked because there is no DNA. CDR3 length: 12 amino acids. Per germline, CDR1 MNHEY and CDR2 SMNVEV (reference sequence). Here the CDR3 reads CASSLWGGAYTF.